This entry lists 16 T cell receptor beta chains sequenced from one sample in a study of cytomegalovirus exposure and HLA in healthy donors. Sequenced by immunoSEQ multiplex PCR; TCRdb stores in-frame clones only, minus some. The sample lists about 200,000 clones, roughly 87% occurring once. Sample: PBMCs. Receptors were obtained from a young woman in good health and CMV-seropositive.

This clone was seen only once. The chain links TRBV19 to TRBJ2-1; 7 bases are a match to TRBD2. V dropped 5 bases and J dropped 4; count of bases not matched to a gene: 5. CDR1 is LNHDA and CDR2 is SQIVND in the germline V gene (reference sequence). This CDR3 contains 14 residues. CDR3 loop: CASSRQRGYNEQFF. The CDR3 nucleotides read TGTGCCAGTAGTCGCCAGCGGGGATACAATGAGCAGTTCTTC.

The rearrangement uses TRBV25-1 and TRBJ1-4; possibly TRBD1 for D (5 bases). The CDR3 is 13 residues long. In germline, CDR1 is MGHDK, CDR2 SYGVNS. Trimming took off 2 bases at V and 8 bases at J, with 9 bases between the two ends. DNA for the CDR3: TGTGCCAGCAGTGAAGATGGGGGGGAAAAACTGTTTTTT. Amino acid sequence: CASSEDGGEKLFF.

The V call is TRBV5-1, the J call TRBJ1-1; D may be TRBD1 (5 bases). Germline-derived CDR1 and CDR2 are SGHRS and YFSETQ. The CDR3 spans 14 residues. Trimming cost V 3 bases and J 4 bases, with 13 bases left between them. The CDR3 DNA is TGCGCCAGCAGCTGGATGGACATCAGCACTGAAGCTTTCTTT. This gives the protein CASSWMDISTEAFF.

The rearrangement joins TRBV28 to TRBJ2-3, with 14 bases matching TRBD2. Germline V CDR1 and CDR2: MDHEN, SYDVKM. The V segment lost 5 bases and the J segment 5 bases; nucleotides outside the gene matches: 6. CDR3 size: 16 residues. The CDR3 reads CASSTTSGRALDTQYF. As DNA, the CDR3 is TGTGCCAGCAGTACGACTAGCGGGAGGGCCTTAGATACGCAGTATTTT.

The CDR3 DNA reads as TGCGCCAGCAGCCGAGGCCGAGGGAACACTGAAGCTTTCTTT. Its protein is CASSRGRGNTEAFF. The genes are TRBV5-1 and TRBJ1-1, with D uncertain. CDR1 and CDR2 (germline): SGHRS, YFSETQ. The CDR3 has 14 residues. The germline V and J ends were trimmed by 4 bases and 1 base, with 11 bases remaining between them. Drawing the rest from reference TRBV5-1 and TRBJ1-1, the complete variable domain is KAGVTQTPRYLIKTRGQQVTLSCSPISGHRSVSWYQQTPGQGLQFLFEYFSETQRNKGNFPGRFSGRQFSNSRSEMNVSTLELGDSALYLCASSRGRGNTEAFFGQGTRLTVV.

This chain uses TRBV5-6 with TRBJ1-1, with D uncertain. Trimming took 0 bases from V and 4 from J, leaving 10 bases between them. The CDR3 totals 14 residues. Germline V gives CDR1 SGHDT, CDR2 YYEEEE. The CDR3 DNA is TGTGCCAGCAGCTTGGCCCCCTTTCCCACTGAAGCTTTCTTT. Its protein product is CASSLAPFPTEAFF.

The chain employs TRBV7-2 and TRBJ2-7; TRBD1 matches 7 bases. CDR1 is SGHTA and CDR2 is FQGNSA in the germline V gene. With 6 bases clipped from V and 2 bases from J, the junction kept 10 bases outside the gene matches. The CDR3 length is 15 residues. In nucleotides, the CDR3 is TGTGCCAGCAGGGGGTCGGGACAGTGGCCCTACGAGCAGTACTTC. This codes for CASRGSGQWPYEQYF. The variable domain in full, with the rest retrieved from reference TRBV7-2 and TRBJ2-7, is GAGVSQSPSNKVTEKGKDVELRCDPISGHTALYWYRQSLGQGLEFLIYFQGNSAPDKSGLPSDRFSAERTGGSVSTLTIQRTQQEDSAVYLCASRGSGQWPYEQYFGPGTRLTVT.

The J gene is TRBJ2-7, the V gene TRBV29-1; a weak D match, TRBD2 (5 bases). Germline V CDR1 and CDR2: SQVTM, ANQGSEA. Trimming cost V 3 bases and J 0 bases, with 9 bases left between them. The CDR3 consists of 13 residues. The CDR3 region has the DNA TGCAGCGTTGACAGCGGAAACTCCTACGAGCAGTACTTC. Translated, it gives CSVDSGNSYEQYF.

The chain combines TRBV4-1 with TRBJ2-7, with 15 bases matching TRBD2. This CDR3 contains 17 residues. V shed 2 bases, J shed 3 bases, and the junction held 5 bases outside the gene matches. CDR1 is MGHRA and CDR2 is YSYEKL in the germline V gene. The DNA for the CDR3 is TGCGCCAGCAGCCAACCAGGGACTAGCGGGAGGTTCTACGAGCAGTACTTC. Its translation: CASSQPGTSGRFYEQYF.

The chain employs TRBV7-2 and TRBJ2-7, with unresolved D. V lost 8 bases and J lost 0, with 8 bases in between. CDR3 length: 12 amino acids. Germline values: CDR1 SGHTA, CDR2 FQGNSA. The CDR3, as DNA: TGTGCCAGCTCAACAGCCTCCTACGAGCAGTACTTC. Protein product: CASSTASYEQYF.

The chain joins TRBV5-1 to TRBJ2-5; D is unresolved. The V end was cut by 0 bases, the J end by 4 bases, with 7 bases between. This CDR3 has 13 amino acids. Germline lookup yields CDR1 SGHRS and CDR2 YFSETQ. This CDR3 is CASSLEATETQYF. The CDR3 DNA reads TGCGCCAGCAGCTTGGAAGCAACAGAGACCCAGTACTTC.

The chain has TRBV11-2 and TRBJ1-1; D gene uncertain. Germline loops: CDR1 SGHAT, CDR2 FQNNGV. This CDR3 spans 14 amino acids. With 7 bases removed from V and 10 bases from J, the gap between germline ends came to 22 bases. The CDR3 DNA sequence: TGTGCCAGCACTCCGGTGGTGTCGGGGATTGGAGCTTTCTTT. The encoded protein is CASTPVVSGIGAFF. Full variable domain (remainder filled in from reference TRBV11-2 and TRBJ1-1): EAGVAQSPRYKIIEKRQSVAFWCNPISGHATLYWYQQILGQGPKLLIQFQNNGVVDDSQLPKDRFSAERLKGVDSTLKIQPAKLEDSAVYLCASTPVVSGIGAFFGQGTRLTVV.

This clone was found once. The V gene is TRBV27, the J gene TRBJ1-2; D uncertain. V shed 6 bases and J shed 3 bases, with 8 bases lying between them. Germline V CDR1 and CDR2: MNHEY, SMNVEV (reference sequence). The CDR3 is made up of 12 amino acids. CDR3 amino acids: CASSSGYYGYTF. The CDR3 nucleotides are TGTGCCAGCAGCTCGGGGTACTATGGCTACACCTTC.

The chain employs TRBV4-1 and TRBJ2-5, with a weak D call TRBD2 (7 bases). Trimming took 1 base from V and 7 from J, leaving 16 bases between them. The length of the CDR3 is 15 residues. Germline CDR1 reads MGHRA; CDR2 reads YSYEKL. CDR3 sequence (DNA): TGCGCCAGCAGCCAAGTCGGGGAGGGGGGGGTGACCCAGTACTTC. Amino acid sequence: CASSQVGEGGVTQYF.

The V and J genes are TRBV28 and TRBJ2-7; 7 nucleotides align to TRBD1. The CDR3 totals 14 residues. The J segment lost 1 base and the V segment lost 5 bases, leaving 5 bases of the junction unmatched. The V gene's germline CDR1 is MDHEN and CDR2 SYDVKM. The CDR3 bases are TGTGCCAGCAGTGACCGGGACAGTTCCTACGAGCAGTACTTC. Translation gives CASSDRDSSYEQYF.

The chain carries TRBV9 and TRBJ2-7, with 8 bases aligning to TRBD2. CDR3 length equals 17 residues. Germline V lookup: CDR1 SGDLS, CDR2 YYNGEE. Losses at the gene ends were 4 bases for V and 0 bases for J; bases not matched to a gene: 12. The CDR3 DNA reads as TGTGCCAGCAGCCCTAAAGCGGGAGCGATAACCTCCTACGAGCAGTACTTC. It encodes CASSPKAGAITSYEQYF.